The T cell receptor (beta chain) described here comes from a study of T cells in Graves' hyperthyroidism and ophthalmopathy (dated by TCRdb to the late 2010s). Some background on the complete study: A discovery cohort of about 100 patients, 43 with Graves' ophthalmopathy and approximately 60 with stable Graves' hyperthyroidism, was used to find distinguishing TCR V-J signatures. For training and testing, the 80 to 100 patients in the discovery cohort were randomly divided in a 7:3 ratio. After blood sampling, hyperthyroidism patients were treated with methimazole at a starting dose of 30 mg daily, and ophthalmopathy patients were treated with high-dose intravenous methylprednisolone. In addition, the study compared T-cell repertoires in thyroid tissue and in blood from about 6 Graves' hyperthyroidism patients. TCR Vbeta CDR3 sequencing of 140 or so peripheral blood samples (over 40 ophthalmopathy, 75 hyperthyroidism and about 17 progressor patients) is reported in the paper. Whether ophthalmopathy could be predicted prospectively was tested in an independent validation cohort made up of fewer than 20 hyperthyroidism patients plus 17 patients who later progressed to ophthalmopathy.

Taken from cysteine to phenylalanine, the CDR3 has 12 residues. Of all the DNA, just the CDR3 is kept, 36 bases in frame from base 1. Stable Graves' hyperthyroidism was defined as no progression to ophthalmopathy during 18 months of follow-up. Hyperthyroidism patients were newly diagnosed, with disease duration under 2 months, and aged 18 to 65 years. Exclusion was applied to patients with uncontrolled infections, other autoimmune diseases, pregnancy or lactation. Clinical symptoms, serum thyroxine and TRAb, thyroid ultrasound, and orbital computed tomography formed the basis for the diagnoses. Trizol reagent was used to extract total RNA, and RNA quality was then checked on an Agilent 2100 Bioanalyzer. Study-level results and caveats: In cross-validation, a model built on a 13 V-J signature told ophthalmopathy apart from stable hyperthyroidism with 87.88% sensitivity and approximately 81% specificity, and in testing the same model reached 80%/75%. Most expanded thyroid clonotypes (frequency above 0.001) were also detected in blood, a finding suggesting that blood repertoires may reflect thyroid immune responses. In validation, the model predicted progression to ophthalmopathy a median of 6.5 months before onset, with roughly 68% sensitivity and more than 72% specificity. No statistical method was used to fix the sample size in advance, and group allocation was not hidden from the investigators.

Turning to this clonotype: Its cognate antigen has yet to be identified. One end of the junction is discordant with germline, which a read error may explain.

TCR beta CDR3 regions were amplified from RNA transcripts. The first round of RT-PCR for the TCR CDR3 was performed with the HTBI primer set and the Qiagen OneStep RT-PCR kit. Libraries were constructed in a second round of multiplex PCR, after which size selection and purification were performed. Sequencing of the libraries was done on an Illumina HiSeq2000 using paired-end 100 bp reads. The study's own analysis went as follows. SOAPnuke was used to process the raw data, throwing out any read that contained adapters or uncalled bases, had a mean Phred below 15, or lacked an exact constant-primer or identifier match. High-quality paired reads were merged with COPE v1.2.5, and unique nucleotide sequences were defined as clonotypes. Clonotypes were aligned to IMGT TRBV, TRBD and TRBJ reference segments using MiTCR v1.1. Analysis was restricted to V-J combinations with a frequency above 0.0001, which covered roughly 99% of repertoires. A TCS score was defined as the ratio between F50 (clonal expansion) and ExV (chaos), using BLOSUM62-based TCRdist between CDR3 peptides within each V-J. Welch's t-statistics and random forest reduced around 550 V-J features to around 14, which were used in a naive Bayes classifier (R e1071). Thyroid-blood repertoire similarity was quantified with the Morisita-Horn index. TCRdb reprocessed the public reads (quality trimming at Q25 with fastp, clone calling with MiXCR) and kept in-frame beta chains. Here each entry gathers all rows of one CDR3 protein and keeps the most common genes and DNA. TCRdb assigned the V and J calls; the authors' analysis was not used. The sample table lists a few hundred thousand distinct CDR3 sequences, about half of them with a count of one. Together, the top ten hold around 7.7% of the sample.

This TCR was sampled from a woman under 30 with Graves' hyperthyroidism. Recombination connected TRBV12-3 or TRBV12-4 to TRBJ1-2, and possibly TRBD1, on 6 matching bases. The specimen sequenced was peripheral blood or thyroid tissue (not recorded which). The CDR3 region has the sequence CASRGGGYDYTF. The DNA reads TGTGCCAGCAGGGGCGGGGGCTATGACTACACCTTC.